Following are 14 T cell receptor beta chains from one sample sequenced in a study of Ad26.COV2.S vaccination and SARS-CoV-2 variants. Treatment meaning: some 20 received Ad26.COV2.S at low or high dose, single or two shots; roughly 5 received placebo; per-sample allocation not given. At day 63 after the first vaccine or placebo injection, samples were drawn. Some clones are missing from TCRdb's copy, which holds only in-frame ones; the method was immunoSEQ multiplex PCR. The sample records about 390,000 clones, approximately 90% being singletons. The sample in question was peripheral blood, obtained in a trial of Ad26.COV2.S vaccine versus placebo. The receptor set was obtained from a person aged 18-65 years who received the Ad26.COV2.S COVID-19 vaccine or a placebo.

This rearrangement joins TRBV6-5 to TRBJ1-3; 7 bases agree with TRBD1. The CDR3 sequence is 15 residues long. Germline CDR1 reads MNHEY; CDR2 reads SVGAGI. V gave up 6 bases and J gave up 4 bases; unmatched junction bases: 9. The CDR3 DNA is TGTGCCAGCAGCCAGACAGGGTTCGGGGGAAACACCATATATTTT. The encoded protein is CASSQTGFGGNTIYF.

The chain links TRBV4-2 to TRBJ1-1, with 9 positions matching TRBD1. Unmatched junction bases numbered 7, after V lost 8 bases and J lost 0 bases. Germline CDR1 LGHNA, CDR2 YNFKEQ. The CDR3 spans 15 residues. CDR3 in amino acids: CASGVTGGMNTEAFF. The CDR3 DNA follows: TGTGCCAGCGGCGTGACAGGGGGGATGAACACTGAAGCTTTCTTT.

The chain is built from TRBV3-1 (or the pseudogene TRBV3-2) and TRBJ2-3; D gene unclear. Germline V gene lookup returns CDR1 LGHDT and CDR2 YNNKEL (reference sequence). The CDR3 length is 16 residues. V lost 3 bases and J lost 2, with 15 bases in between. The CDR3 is CASSQLAGTNTDTQYF. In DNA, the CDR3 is TGTGCCAGCAGCCAGTTGGCCGGAACAAACACAGATACGCAGTATTTT.

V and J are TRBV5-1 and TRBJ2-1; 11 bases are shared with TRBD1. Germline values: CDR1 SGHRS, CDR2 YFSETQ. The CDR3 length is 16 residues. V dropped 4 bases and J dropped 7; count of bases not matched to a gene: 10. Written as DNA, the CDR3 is TGCGCCAGCAGCCTTTTGTGGGACAGGGGGAATAATGAGCAGTTCTTC. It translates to CASSLLWDRGNNEQFF. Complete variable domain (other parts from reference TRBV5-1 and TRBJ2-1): KAGVTQTPRYLIKTRGQQVTLSCSPISGHRSVSWYQQTPGQGLQFLFEYFSETQRNKGNFPGRFSGRQFSNSRSEMNVSTLELGDSALYLCASSLLWDRGNNEQFFGPGTRLTVL.

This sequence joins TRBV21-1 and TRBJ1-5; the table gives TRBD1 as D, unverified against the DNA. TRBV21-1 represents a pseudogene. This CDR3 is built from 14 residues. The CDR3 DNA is TGTGCCAGCAGGACAGGAGGCCTCAAGCAGCCCCAGCATTTT. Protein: CASRTGGLKQPQHF.

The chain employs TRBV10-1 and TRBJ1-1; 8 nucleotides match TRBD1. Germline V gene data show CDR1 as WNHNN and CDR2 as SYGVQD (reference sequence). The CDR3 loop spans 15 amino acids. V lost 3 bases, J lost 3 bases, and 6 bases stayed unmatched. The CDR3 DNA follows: TGCGCCAGCAGTGATGACAGGGGTTTGGACACTGAAGCTTTCTTT. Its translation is CASSDDRGLDTEAFF.

For the CDR3, the DNA is TGTGCCAGCAGCACACAAGAGACCCAGTACTTC. The encoded protein is CASSTQETQYF. The V gene is TRBV25-1, the J gene TRBJ2-5; no clear D gene. Germline V gives CDR1 MGHDK, CDR2 SYGVNS. The CDR3 spans 11 residues. Between the trimmed V and J ends, which lost 6 bases and 2 bases, there was a span of 4 bases.

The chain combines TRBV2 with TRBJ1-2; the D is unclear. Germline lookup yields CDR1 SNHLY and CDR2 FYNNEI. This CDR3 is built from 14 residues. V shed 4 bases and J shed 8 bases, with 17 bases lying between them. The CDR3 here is CASSVGPLASGYTF. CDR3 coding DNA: TGTGCCAGCAGTGTCGGACCCCTGGCGTCCGGCTACACCTTC.

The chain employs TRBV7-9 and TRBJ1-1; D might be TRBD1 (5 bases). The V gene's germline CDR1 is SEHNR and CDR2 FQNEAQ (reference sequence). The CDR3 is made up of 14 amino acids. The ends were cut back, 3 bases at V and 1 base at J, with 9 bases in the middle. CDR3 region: CASSFTGWNTEAFF. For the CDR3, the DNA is TGTGCCAGCAGCTTTACAGGTTGGAACACTGAAGCTTTCTTT. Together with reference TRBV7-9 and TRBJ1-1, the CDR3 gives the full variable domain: DTGVSQNPRHKITKRGQNVTFRCDPISEHNRLYWYRQTLGQGPEFLTYFQNEAQLEKSRLLSDRFSAERPKGSFSTLEIQRTEQGDSAMYLCASSFTGWNTEAFFGQGTRLTVV.

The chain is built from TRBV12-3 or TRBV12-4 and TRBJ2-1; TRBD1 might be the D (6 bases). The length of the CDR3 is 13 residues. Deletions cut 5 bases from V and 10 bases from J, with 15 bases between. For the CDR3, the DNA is TGTGCCAGCAGTGCCTACAGGGTAAGGGAGCAGTTCTTC. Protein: CASSAYRVREQFF.

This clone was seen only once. CDR3: CASSVAGRRSNQPQHF. The CDR3, as DNA: TGCGCCAGCAGTGTGGCAGGTCGACGGAGCAATCAGCCCCAGCATTTT. The chain has TRBV10-1 and TRBJ1-5, with D unresolved. Germline values: CDR1 WNHNN, CDR2 SYGVQD (reference sequence). Trimming stripped 4 bases from V and 1 base from J, with 14 bases between. The CDR3 is 16 residues long.

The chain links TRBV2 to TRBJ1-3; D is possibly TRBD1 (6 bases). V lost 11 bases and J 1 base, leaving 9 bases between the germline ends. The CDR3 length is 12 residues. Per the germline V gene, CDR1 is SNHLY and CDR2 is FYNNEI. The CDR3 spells CAHRVSGNTIYF. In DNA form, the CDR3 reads TGTGCCCACAGGGTTTCTGGAAACACCATATATTTT.

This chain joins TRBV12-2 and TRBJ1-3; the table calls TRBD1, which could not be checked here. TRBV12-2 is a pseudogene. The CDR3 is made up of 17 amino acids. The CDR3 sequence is CASRSEADSLSGNTIYF. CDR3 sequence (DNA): TGTGCAAGTCGCTCCGAGGCGGACAGCCTCTCTGGAAACACCATATATTTT.

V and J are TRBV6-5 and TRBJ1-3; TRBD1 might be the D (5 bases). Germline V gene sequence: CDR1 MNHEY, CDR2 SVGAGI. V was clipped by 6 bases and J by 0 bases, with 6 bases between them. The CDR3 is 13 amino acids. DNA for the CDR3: TGTGCCAGCAGAACAGGCTCTGGAAACACCATATATTTT. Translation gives CASRTGSGNTIYF.